The 28 T cell receptor beta chains below come from one sample, sequenced in a study of cytomegalovirus exposure and HLA in healthy donors. The study ran its PCR with 60 Vbeta and 13 Jbeta primers. Produced via immunoSEQ multiplex PCR; TCRdb's table is partial and in-frame only. The sample has roughly 98,000 clones; under 70% are singletons. Source material: PBMCs. Every receptor here comes from a man aged 50-59 years in good health and CMV-seronegative.

This clone has more than one count but fewer than ten. V usage is TRBV6-4 and J usage is TRBJ2-7; a possible D gene is TRBD1 (7 bases). CDR3 size: 17 residues. The ends were cut back, 3 bases at V and 5 bases at J, with 23 bases in the middle. Per germline, CDR1 MRHNA and CDR2 SNTAGT. The CDR3 is CASSEWVKRQGGHEQYF. The CDR3 DNA reads TGTGCCAGCAGTGAATGGGTTAAAAGACAGGGAGGCCACGAGCAGTACTTC.

Only a few counts were recorded for this clone. The CDR3 region is CASSLGEREGSTNEQFF. In DNA, the CDR3 is TGTGCCAGCAGCTTAGGGGAGCGGGAGGGCAGCACCAATGAGCAGTTCTTC. The genes are TRBV7-9 and TRBJ2-1, with 10 bases matching TRBD2. The J segment lost 6 bases and the V segment lost 1 base, leaving 9 bases of the junction unmatched. Germline values: CDR1 SEHNR, CDR2 FQNEAQ (reference sequence). The CDR3 consists of 17 residues. The variable domain in full, with the rest retrieved from reference TRBV7-9 and TRBJ2-1, is DTGVSQNPRHKITKRGQNVTFRCDPISEHNRLYWYRQTLGQGPEFLTYFQNEAQLEKSRLLSDRFSAERPKGSFSTLEIQRTEQGDSAMYLCASSLGEREGSTNEQFFGPGTRLTVL.

This clone turned up a few times. This sequence joins TRBV7-2 and TRBJ1-3; D uncertain. V lost 5 bases to trimming and J lost 0 bases, with 14 bases between them. Germline V lookup: CDR1 SGHTA, CDR2 FQGNSA. The CDR3 extends over 16 amino acids. The CDR3 nucleotides are TGTGCCAGCAGCCTGGCCGGCGCGGCCTCTGGAAACACCATATATTTT. Translated: CASSLAGAASGNTIYF.

V usage is TRBV7-8 and J usage is TRBJ2-3, with TRBD2 matching 10 bases. Per germline, CDR1 SGHVS and CDR2 FQNEAQ. The CDR3 totals 17 residues. With 1 base clipped from V and 3 bases from J, the junction kept 7 bases outside the gene matches. DNA of the CDR3: TGTGCCAGCAGCTTAGAGGCTAGCGGGGGTTCGACAGATACGCAGTATTTT. It specifies CASSLEASGGSTDTQYF.

This chain links TRBV2 with TRBJ2-1; the D gene is possibly TRBD2 (5 bases). Trimming took off 3 bases at V and 8 bases at J, with 17 bases between the two ends. Germline V gene lookup returns CDR1 SNHLY and CDR2 FYNNEI. This CDR3 contains 15 residues. The CDR3: CASSELAGVQDEQFF. Written as DNA, the CDR3 is TGTGCCAGCAGTGAGCTTGCGGGCGTCCAGGATGAGCAGTTCTTC.

The chain uses TRBV14 and TRBJ2-4; 9 bases fit TRBD2. CDR3 length: 15 amino acids. The V and J ends lost 4 bases and 4 bases, in that order; junction bases with no gene match: 5. Per the germline V gene, CDR1 is SGHDN and CDR2 is FVKESK. CDR3 in DNA: TGTGCCAGCAGCCCCACGACTAGCGGAAAAAACATTCAGTACTTC. Translation gives CASSPTTSGKNIQYF.

The rearrangement joins TRBV29-1 to TRBJ2-3; TRBD2 aligns across 8 bases. Germline V gene data show CDR1 as SQVTM and CDR2 as ANQGSEA. The CDR3 has 13 residues. The CDR3 DNA follows: TGCACCTGGCTTAGCGGGGAAGGGAATACGCAGTATTTT. Its translation is CTWLSGEGNTQYF.

The rearrangement uses TRBV4-1 and TRBJ1-6, with 7 bases matching TRBD1. Germline V gene data show CDR1 as MGHRA and CDR2 as YSYEKL. The CDR3 sequence is 14 residues long. The V and J ends lost 1 base and 13 bases, in that order; junction bases with no gene match: 7. CDR3 nucleotides: TGCGCCAGCAGCCAAGGGGAGACAGGGTCTCCCCTCCACTTT. Amino acids: CASSQGETGSPLHF.

J is TRBJ2-1 and V is TRBV28; 13 nucleotides match TRBD2. Germline V gene lookup returns CDR1 MDHEN and CDR2 SYDVKM. The CDR3 is made up of 12 amino acids. This chain's CDR3 is CTSGRAYNEQFF. The CDR3 region has the DNA TGTACTAGCGGGAGGGCCTACAATGAGCAGTTCTTC.

The chain uses TRBV28 and TRBJ1-5, with D maybe TRBD1 (6 bases). The CDR3 sequence is 14 residues long. CDR1 MDHEN and CDR2 SYDVKM come from the germline V gene. V lost 6 bases and J lost 5, with 14 bases in between. The CDR3 reads CASRNQGNDQPQHF. CDR3 in DNA: TGTGCCAGCAGGAATCAGGGGAACGATCAGCCCCAGCATTTT.

About this clone itself: At one end, the junction sequence differs from germline, possibly due to a read error. Other DNA sequences from this sample encode an identical CDR3 as well. The rearrangement links TRBV5-6 to TRBJ1-1, with D possibly being TRBD1 (5 bases). This CDR3 contains 13 residues. Germline loops: CDR1 SGHDT, CDR2 YYEEEE. Written as DNA, the CDR3 is TGCGCCAGCAGCCGGGGGAGAAACACTGAAGCTTTCTTT. Its protein product is CASSRGRNTEAFF. Filled out from reference TRBV5-6 and TRBJ1-1, the complete variable domain reads DAGVTQSPTHLIKTRGQQVTLRCSPKSGHDTVSWYQQALGQGPQFIFQYYEEEERQRGNFPDRFSGHQFPNYSSELNVNALLLGDSALYLCASSRGRNTEAFFGQGTRLTVV.

A note on this clone: A junction end diverges from the germline sequence, so it may reflect a read error. CDR3 nucleotides: TGTGCCAGCAGCCCCCGGCAGACAGTGTTGAACGCTGAAGCTTTCTTT. It codes for CASSPRQTVLNAEAFF. This chain links TRBV7-9 with TRBJ1-1; the D gene is possibly TRBD1 (5 bases). CDR3 length: 16 amino acids. Germline V gene lookup returns CDR1 SEHNR and CDR2 FQNEAQ (reference sequence).

The sample holds a few counts of this clone. The chain combines TRBV18 with TRBJ1-4; 10 positions agree with TRBD1. V shed 2 bases, J shed 10 bases, and the junction held 7 bases outside the gene matches. Germline assignment: CDR1 KGHSH and CDR2 LQKENI. There are 15 residues in the CDR3. CDR3 nucleotide sequence: TGTGCCAGCTCACCAGAGGGACAGGGGACTGGAAAACTGTTTTTT. Translation: CASSPEGQGTGKLFF.

The genes are TRBV4-3 and TRBJ2-1; the match to TRBD2 covers 9 bases. CDR3 length: 16 residues. V lost 4 bases, J lost 7 bases, and 11 bases stayed unmatched. Germline V gene lookup returns CDR1 LGHNA and CDR2 YSLEER. The CDR3 nucleotides are TGCGCCAGCAGCCCGTGGTTGCGGGGGGGCAAAAATGAGCAGTTCTTC. This encodes CASSPWLRGGKNEQFF.

In its sample, this clone was seen a few times. The V call is TRBV5-1, the J call TRBJ2-6; the match to TRBD1 covers 7 bases. V was pared by 3 bases and J by 0 bases, with 9 bases of the junction left unmatched. The V gene's germline CDR1 is SGHRS and CDR2 YFSETQ. This CDR3 is 18 amino acids long. The CDR3 DNA sequence: TGCGCCAGCAGCTCAGAGACAGGGTGGGGCTCTGGGGCCAACGTCCTGACTTTC. Translated: CASSSETGWGSGANVLTF.

The chain combines TRBV6-1 with TRBJ1-4; 7 bases agree with TRBD1. The V and J ends lost 6 bases and 8 bases, in that order; junction bases with no gene match: 12. Germline V CDR1 and CDR2: MNHNS, SASEGT. This CDR3 is 15 amino acids long. The CDR3, as DNA: TGTGCCAGCAGCGCTACAGGGGCGTATGAGGAAAAACTGTTTTTT. This sequence encodes CASSATGAYEEKLFF.

V is TRBV28 and J is TRBJ1-2, with 9 bases matching TRBD1. The CDR3 length is 16 residues. With V trimmed by 4 bases and J by 4 bases, 10 bases remained unmatched. The germline V gene encodes CDR1 MDHEN and CDR2 SYDVKM. CDR3 bases: TGTGCCAGCAGTTCCGGGACAGGGAATTCTCGCTATGGCTACACCTTC. This translates into CASSSGTGNSRYGYTF.

The gene calls are TRBV2 and TRBJ2-1, with a tentative D call TRBD2 (7 bases). Germline-derived CDR1 and CDR2 are SNHLY and FYNNEI. CDR3 length equals 16 residues. Trimming removed 9 bases at V and 0 bases at J, with 18 bases between. In DNA form, the CDR3 reads TGTGCCAGGAACGCTCGCGGGGGCCGCTCCTACAATGAGCAGTTCTTC. Protein sequence: CARNARGGRSYNEQFF.

The chain joins TRBV27 to TRBJ1-1; possibly TRBD1 for D (6 bases). Per the germline V gene, CDR1 is MNHEY and CDR2 is SMNVEV (reference sequence). The length of the CDR3 is 15 residues. V shed 1 base and J shed 7 bases, with 16 bases lying between them. In nucleotides, the CDR3 is TGTGCCAGCAGTTTATATTACCCGGGACAAGGTGAAGCTTTCTTT. Its protein is CASSLYYPGQGEAFF.

This clone was observed a few times. The gene calls are TRBV4-3 and TRBJ2-3; tentative D call: TRBD2 (6 bases). Germline V lookup: CDR1 LGHNA, CDR2 YSLEER. Between the trimmed V and J ends, which lost 3 bases and 3 bases, there was a span of 13 bases. The CDR3 consists of 15 residues. The CDR3 DNA follows: TGCGCCAGCAGCCACGCCCGGGGGTGGACAGATACGCAGTATTTT. It yields the protein CASSHARGWTDTQYF.

The chain carries TRBV6-5 and TRBJ1-4; 9 bases map to TRBD1. Germline V lookup: CDR1 MNHEY, CDR2 SVGAGI. The CDR3 runs to 15 residues. The V gene end was trimmed by 6 bases and the J gene end by 7 bases; junction bases not matched to a gene: 9. The CDR3 here is CASRYRGLGGEKLFF. The CDR3 DNA reads as TGTGCCAGCAGATACAGGGGGCTCGGTGGTGAAAAACTGTTTTTT.

This clone was observed a few times. This rearrangement joins TRBV4-1 to TRBJ1-4; the D gene is possibly TRBD1 (6 bases). This CDR3 is 14 amino acids long. CDR1 and CDR2 from the germline V gene are MGHRA and YSYEKL. V lost 1 base and J 8 bases, leaving 11 bases between the germline ends. Here the CDR3 DNA reads TGCGCCAGCAGCCAAGGGGGGCCGGTAGAAAAACTGTTTTTT. This gives the protein CASSQGGPVEKLFF.

V is TRBV5-1 and J is TRBJ2-3; TRBD2 aligns across 10 bases. Germline V gives CDR1 SGHRS, CDR2 YFSETQ. V shed 7 bases, J shed 6 bases, and the junction held 11 bases outside the gene matches. CDR3 length equals 15 residues. The CDR3 DNA is TGCGCCAGCGCCACTAGCGGGGTCGGCGTGGATACGCAGTATTTT. It is translated as CASATSGVGVDTQYF.

The rearrangement uses TRBV6-1 and TRBJ1-5; 8 bases map to TRBD1. V gave up 4 bases and J gave up 7 bases; unmatched junction bases: 9. Germline-derived CDR1 and CDR2 are MNHNS and SASEGT. The CDR3 is 15 residues long. The CDR3, as DNA: TGTGCCAGCAGTGTAGACAGGGGAGGGCGGCAGCCCCAGCATTTT. This gives the protein CASSVDRGGRQPQHF.

V usage is TRBV5-1 and J usage is TRBJ2-1; D possibly corresponds to TRBD1 (5 bases). V was trimmed by 2 bases and J by 1 base, leaving 10 bases between them. CDR1 is SGHRS and CDR2 is YFSETQ in the germline V gene. This CDR3 contains 15 residues. Here the CDR3 DNA reads TGCGCCAGCAGCTTTGACAGTCGGTCCTACAATGAGCAGTTCTTC. This codes for CASSFDSRSYNEQFF.

In DNA form, the CDR3 reads TGCGCCAGCAGTGAGCCGGGACAGGGATTCAATGGCTACACCTTC. It encodes CASSEPGQGFNGYTF. The chain couples TRBV10-2 to TRBJ1-2; 9 bases are shared with TRBD1. This CDR3 comprises 15 residues. V trimming: 2 bases; J trimming: 6 bases; junction bases outside the gene matches: 7. Germline assignment: CDR1 WSHSY and CDR2 SAAADI.

J is TRBJ2-3 and V is TRBV4-1; 7 bases align to TRBD2. Germline loops: CDR1 MGHRA, CDR2 YSYEKL. V shed 2 bases and J 2 bases; nucleotides not matched to a gene: 7. The CDR3 is made up of 16 amino acids. The CDR3: CASSQTHSGPTDTQYF. The CDR3 DNA is TGCGCCAGCAGCCAAACCCATAGCGGGCCCACAGATACGCAGTATTTT.

The V and J genes are TRBV27 and TRBJ2-7; no clear D gene. V lost 5 bases, J lost 3 bases, and 14 bases lay in between. Germline-derived CDR1 and CDR2 are MNHEY and SMNVEV (reference sequence). This CDR3 is 14 amino acids long. DNA of the CDR3: TGTGCCAGCAGTCATCAGGCAACTCACTACGAGCAGTACTTC. Amino acids: CASSHQATHYEQYF.